What follows are 9 T cell receptor beta chains derived from one specimen sequenced in a study of shared clonotypes between healthy human individuals. Only in-frame clones appear in the TCRdb table, and some are missing; sequencing was by immunoSEQ multiplex PCR. The table has about 640,000 clones, about 78% seen once. Sequenced sample: memory CD4+ T cells sorted from blood. Subset of the sample: CD45RA-negative fraction. Receptor source: a woman aged 25 to 45 in good health.

The chain joins TRBV19 to TRBJ2-1; 7 nucleotides agree with TRBD2. J lost 7 bases, V lost 6 bases, and 12 bases had no gene match. Germline CDR1 is LNHDA and CDR2 is SQIVND (reference sequence). The CDR3 is made up of 15 amino acids. The CDR3 DNA is TGTGCCAGTAGGATCTCGGCGGGAGAAATGAATGAGCAGTTCTTC. Its translation is CASRISAGEMNEQFF.

Of note for this clone: A much more abundant neighbour one base away suggests this may be a read error. The chain employs TRBV10-1 and TRBJ2-2, with D unresolved. Germline CDR1 WNHNN, CDR2 SYGVQD (reference sequence). The CDR3 runs 11 residues. Trimming left V 7 bases short and J 4 bases short, with 4 bases between. The CDR3 DNA sequence: TGCGCCAGCAAGTCCACCGGGGAGCTGTTTTTT. It translates to CASKSTGELFF.

The rearrangement joins TRBV15 to TRBJ2-7; possibly TRBD1 for D (5 bases). Between the trimmed V and J ends, which lost 2 bases and 3 bases, there was a span of 8 bases. Germline V CDR1 and CDR2: LNHNV, YYDKDF (reference sequence). This CDR3 has 13 residues. CDR3 region: CATSRTGVYEQYF. The CDR3 DNA follows: TGTGCCACCAGCAGAACAGGTGTCTACGAGCAGTACTTC.

Concerning this clone itself: In the same sample, other DNA sequences code for this CDR3. This chain connects TRBV20-1 to TRBJ2-7, with a weak D call TRBD2 (6 bases). Trimming removed 3 bases from V and 4 bases from J, with 7 bases in between. CDR1 is DFQATT, CDR2 SNEGSKA, per germline (reference sequence). The CDR3 has 11 residues. The CDR3 loop reads CSASRGYEQYF. CDR3 sequence (DNA): TGCAGTGCTAGTCGGGGGTACGAGCAGTACTTC.

The chain is built from TRBV6-1 and TRBJ1-2; a weak D match, TRBD1 (6 bases). CDR3 length: 15 amino acids. The V gene's germline CDR1 is MNHNS and CDR2 SASEGT. V was cut by 7 bases and J by 4 bases, with 19 bases left in between. The CDR3 sequence: CASTGDTQGGYGYTF. For the CDR3, the DNA is TGTGCCAGCACCGGGGACACTCAAGGAGGCTATGGCTACACCTTC.

This chain links TRBV5-6 with TRBJ2-7; 7 bases agree with TRBD2. The CDR3 is 15 residues long. V shed 2 bases and J 2 bases; nucleotides not matched to a gene: 7. Germline CDR1 SGHDT, CDR2 YYEEEE. The CDR3 spells CASSFRPSGTYEQYF. CDR3 sequence (DNA): TGTGCCAGCAGCTTTCGGCCTAGCGGTACCTACGAGCAGTACTTC.

The CDR3 DNA reads as TGTGCCAGTAGTAGCGCTGGGGCTTCTACCTCCTACGAGCAGTACTTC. This gives the protein CASSSAGASTSYEQYF. This chain uses TRBV19 with TRBJ2-7; D possibly corresponds to TRBD1 (5 bases). The V gene lost 4 bases and the J gene lost 0 bases, with 16 bases spanning the gap. CDR3 length: 16 amino acids. Germline loops: CDR1 LNHDA, CDR2 SQIVND (reference sequence). The whole variable domain, remainder taken from reference TRBV19 and TRBJ2-7, is DGGITQSPKYLFRKEGQNVTLSCEQNLNHDAMYWYRQDPGQGLRLIYYSQIVNDFQKGDIAEGYSVSREKKESFPLTVTSAQKNPTAFYLCASSSAGASTSYEQYFGPGTRLTVT.

This rearrangement joins TRBV6-5 to TRBJ2-7; 10 nucleotides agree with TRBD2. V was clipped by 6 bases and J by 6 bases; unmatched bases: 11. CDR1 is MNHEY and CDR2 is SVGAGI in the germline V gene. The CDR3 consists of 15 residues. DNA for the CDR3: TGTGCCAGCAGAAATTCCGGGACTAGCGAAGGCGAGCAGTACTTC. This sequence encodes CASRNSGTSEGEQYF.

The V and J genes are TRBV5-6 and TRBJ1-2; the D is unclear. The ends were cut back, 4 bases at V and 0 bases at J, with 10 bases in the middle. Germline CDR1 SGHDT, CDR2 YYEEEE. The CDR3 is 14 amino acids. The CDR3 DNA follows: TGTGCCAGCAGCACCCTTTTGGCTAACTATGGCTACACCTTC. This sequence encodes CASSTLLANYGYTF.